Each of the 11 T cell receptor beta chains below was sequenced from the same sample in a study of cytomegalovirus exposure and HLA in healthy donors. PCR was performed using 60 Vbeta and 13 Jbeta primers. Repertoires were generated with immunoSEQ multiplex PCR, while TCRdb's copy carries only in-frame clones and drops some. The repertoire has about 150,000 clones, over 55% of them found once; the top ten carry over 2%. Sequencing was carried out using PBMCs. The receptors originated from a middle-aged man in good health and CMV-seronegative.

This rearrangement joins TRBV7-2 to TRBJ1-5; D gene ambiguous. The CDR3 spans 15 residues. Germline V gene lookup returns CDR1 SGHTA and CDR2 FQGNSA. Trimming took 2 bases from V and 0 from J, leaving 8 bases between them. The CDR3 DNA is TGTGCCAGCAGCTTAAGCGGCTATAGCAATCAGCCCCAGCATTTT. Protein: CASSLSGYSNQPQHF.

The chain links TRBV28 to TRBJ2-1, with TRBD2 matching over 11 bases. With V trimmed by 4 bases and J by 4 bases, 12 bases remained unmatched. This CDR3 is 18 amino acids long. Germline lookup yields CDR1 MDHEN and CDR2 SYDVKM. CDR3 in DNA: TGTGCCAGCAGTTCTTTAGCGGGAGGGCCCGGTCTATACAATGAGCAGTTCTTC. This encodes CASSSLAGGPGLYNEQFF.

This CDR3 is CASSLVAGGGAEQYF. DNA for the CDR3: TGCGCCAGCAGCTTGGTAGCAGGCGGAGGTGCCGAGCAGTACTTC. The J gene is TRBJ2-7, the V gene TRBV5-1; the D gene is possibly TRBD2 (5 bases). The CDR3 contains 15 residues. The V gene lost 0 bases and the J gene lost 6 bases, with 16 bases spanning the gap. Germline assignment: CDR1 SGHRS and CDR2 YFSETQ.

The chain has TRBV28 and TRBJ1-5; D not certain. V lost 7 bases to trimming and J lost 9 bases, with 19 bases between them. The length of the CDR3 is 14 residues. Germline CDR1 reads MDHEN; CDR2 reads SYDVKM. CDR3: CASMGGNQASPQHF. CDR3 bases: TGTGCCAGCATGGGAGGGAATCAAGCATCGCCCCAGCATTTT.

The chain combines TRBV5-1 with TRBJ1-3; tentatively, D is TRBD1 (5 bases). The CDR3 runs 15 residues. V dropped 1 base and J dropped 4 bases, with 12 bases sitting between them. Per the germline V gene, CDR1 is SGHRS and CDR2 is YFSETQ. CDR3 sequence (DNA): TGCGCCAGCAGCTTGCAGGGATGGGTCGGAAACACCATATATTTT. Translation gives CASSLQGWVGNTIYF.

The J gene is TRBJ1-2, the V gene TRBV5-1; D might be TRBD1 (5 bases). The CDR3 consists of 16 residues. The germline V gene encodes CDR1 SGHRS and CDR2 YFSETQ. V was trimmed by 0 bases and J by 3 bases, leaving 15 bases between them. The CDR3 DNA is TGCGCCAGCAGCTTGGAGGGGTCTGACGGAGACTATGGCTACACCTTC. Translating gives CASSLEGSDGDYGYTF. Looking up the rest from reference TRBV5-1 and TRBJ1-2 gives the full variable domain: KAGVTQTPRYLIKTRGQQVTLSCSPISGHRSVSWYQQTPGQGLQFLFEYFSETQRNKGNFPGRFSGRQFSNSRSEMNVSTLELGDSALYLCASSLEGSDGDYGYTFGSGTRLTVV.

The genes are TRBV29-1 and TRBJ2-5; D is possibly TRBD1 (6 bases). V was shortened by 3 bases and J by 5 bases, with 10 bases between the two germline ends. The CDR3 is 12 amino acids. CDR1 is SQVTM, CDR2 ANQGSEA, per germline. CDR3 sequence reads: CSVDGGAETQYF. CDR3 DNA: TGCAGCGTTGATGGGGGCGCGGAGACCCAGTACTTC.

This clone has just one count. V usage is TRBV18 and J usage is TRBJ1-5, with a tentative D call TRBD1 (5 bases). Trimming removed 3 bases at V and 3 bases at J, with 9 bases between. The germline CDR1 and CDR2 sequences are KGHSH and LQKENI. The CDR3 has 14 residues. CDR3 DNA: TGTGCCAGCTCACCTGGAGGGGTCAATCAGCCCCAGCATTTT. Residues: CASSPGGVNQPQHF.

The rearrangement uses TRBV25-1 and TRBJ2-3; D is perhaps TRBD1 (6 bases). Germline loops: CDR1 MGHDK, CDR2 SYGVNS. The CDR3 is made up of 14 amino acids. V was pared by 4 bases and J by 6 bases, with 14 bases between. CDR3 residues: CASSVNARGDTQYF. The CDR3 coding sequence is TGTGCCAGCAGTGTCAACGCGAGGGGGGATACGCAGTATTTT.

The CDR3 nucleotides are TGTGCCAGCAGCTCTAGCGGTTCCTATAATTCACCCCTCCACTTT. Translated, it gives CASSSSGSYNSPLHF. This chain connects TRBV7-6 to TRBJ1-6; D gene ambiguous. The germline gives CDR1 SGHVS, CDR2 FNYEAQ. The CDR3 is made up of 15 amino acids. Trimming removed 4 bases from V and 1 base from J, with 8 bases in between. Full variable domain (outside the CDR3, taken from reference TRBV7-6 and TRBJ1-6): GAGVSQSPRYKVTKRGQDVALRCDPISGHVSLYWYRQALGQGPEFLTYFNYEAQQDKSGLPNDRFSAERPEGSISTLTIQRTEQRDSAMYRCASSSSGSYNSPLHFGNGTRLTVT.

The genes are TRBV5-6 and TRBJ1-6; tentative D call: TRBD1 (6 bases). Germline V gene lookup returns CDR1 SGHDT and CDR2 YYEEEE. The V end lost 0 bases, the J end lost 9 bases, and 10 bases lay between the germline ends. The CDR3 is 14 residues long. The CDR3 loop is CASSLGTASSPLHF. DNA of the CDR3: TGTGCCAGCAGCTTGGGGACAGCCAGTTCACCCCTCCACTTT.